This is a list of T cell receptor beta chains from one sample in a study of radiotherapy plus CTLA-4 blockade in lung cancer. TCRdb keeps only in-frame clones here, not all; method: immunoSEQ multiplex PCR. The data show about 70,000 clones, about 72% seen once. This material consisted of peripheral blood, taken from a patient treated with radiotherapy plus ipilimumab. The receptor source for this set is a human donor with non-small cell lung cancer whose response to radiotherapy plus ipilimumab could not be evaluated. Some clones in this sample may be carry-over from other donors' samples. Both conserved end residues are part of each CDR3. The D gene is left open where the match is weak. Size is stated for part of the rows, as once, few or many counts, or as a class when the clone is expanded.

CDR3aa	CDR3nt	d_gene	v_gene	j_gene	abundance
CASSMNRGSYEQYF	TGTGCCAGTAGTATGAACAGGGGGTCCTACGAGCAGTACTTC	TRBD1	TRBV19	TRBJ2-7	NA
CASSVGQQETQYF	TGTGCCAGCAGCGTAGGACAGCAAGAGACCCAGTACTTC	NA	TRBV9	TRBJ2-5	NA
CASSIPRTENQPQHF	TGTGCCAGTAGTATCCCTAGGACAGAGAATCAGCCCCAGCATTTT	NA	TRBV19	TRBJ1-5	NA
CASSAGQFQETQYF	TGCGCCAGCAGCGCAGGACAGTTTCAAGAGACCCAGTACTTC	NA	TRBV5-1	TRBJ2-5	NA
CASSKGTSQETQYF	TGTGCCAGCAGCAAAGGGACTAGCCAAGAGACCCAGTACTTC	NA	TRBV21-1	TRBJ2-5	NA
CASSYSGGTGELFF	TGTGCCAGCAGTTACTCGGGGGGCACCGGGGAGCTGTTTTTT	NA	TRBV6-5	TRBJ2-2	NA
CSVQGGGNQPQHF	TGCAGCGTTCAGGGAGGGGGCAATCAGCCCCAGCATTTT	NA	TRBV29-1	TRBJ1-5	NA
CASSRTDRRQETQYF	TGTGCCAGCAGCCGCACGGACAGGCGGCAAGAGACCCAGTACTTC	TRBD1	TRBV7-9	TRBJ2-5	NA
CASSEAGTGLYEQYF	TGTGCCAGCAGTGAAGCGGGGACAGGACTATACGAGCAGTACTTC	TRBD1	TRBV6-1	TRBJ2-7	NA
CASSIGRRNQETQYF	TGTGCCAGTAGTATAGGTCGGAGGAACCAAGAGACCCAGTACTTC	NA	TRBV19	TRBJ2-5	few
CASTRGRQNTEAFF	TGTGCCAGCACCAGGGGGCGGCAGAACACTGAAGCTTTCTTT	TRBD1	TRBV6-1	TRBJ1-1	NA
CASSFDRTGGYHDTQYF	TGTGCCAGCAGCTTCGATAGGACAGGGGGCTATCATGATACGCAGTATTTT	TRBD1	TRBV9	TRBJ2-3	once
CAMGGAKNQPQHF	TGTGCCATGGGGGGGGCTAAGAATCAGCCCCAGCATTTT	NA	TRBV11-3	TRBJ1-5	NA
CASRQGQGAHFSYNSPLHF	TGTGCCAGCAGACAGGGACAGGGGGCCCATTTCTCCTATAATTCACCCCTCCACTTT	TRBD1	TRBV27	TRBJ1-6	NA
CAWSVLGDTQYF	TGTGCCTGGAGTGTACTTGGAGATACGCAGTATTTT	NA	TRBV30	TRBJ2-3	once
CASSPYGQGQTYEQYF	TGTGCCAGCAGCCCATACGGACAGGGGCAGACCTACGAGCAGTACTTC	TRBD1	TRBV7-3	TRBJ2-7	NA
CASSLAGTVYTRKNIQYF	TGTGCCAGCAGCTTGGCTGGGACAGTTTACACTAGGAAAAACATTCAGTACTTC	TRBD1	TRBV5-6	TRBJ2-4	NA
CASSYQQANTEAFF	TGTGCCAGCAGTTATCAGCAGGCCAACACTGAAGCTTTCTTT	NA	TRBV6-5	TRBJ1-1	NA
CASSEGAIYGYTF	TGTGCCAGCAGTGAAGGGGCTATCTATGGCTACACCTTC	NA	TRBV6-1	TRBJ1-2	NA
CAISGLAGGGETQYF	TGTGCCATCAGTGGACTAGCGGGGGGCGGAGAGACCCAGTACTTC	TRBD2	TRBV10-3	TRBJ2-5	NA
CASSVVWGDAQRSTDTQYF	TGTGCCAGCAGCGTAGTCTGGGGGGACGCCCAAAGGAGCACAGATACGCAGTATTTT	NA	TRBV9	TRBJ2-3	NA
CASITQIRGNQPQHF	TGTGCCAGCATAACGCAGATCAGGGGCAATCAGCCCCAGCATTTT	NA	TRBV6-1	TRBJ1-5	NA
CASRPGQGAVGELFF	TGTGCCAGTAGGCCAGGACAGGGGGCTGTCGGGGAGCTGTTTTTT	TRBD1	TRBV19	TRBJ2-2	few
CASSPRDRETQYF	TGTGCCAGCAGCCCCCGGGACAGAGAGACCCAGTACTTC	TRBD1	TRBV7-6	TRBJ2-5	NA
CASSFNYNEQFF	TGTGCCAGCAGTTTCAACTACAATGAGCAGTTCTTC	NA	TRBV28	TRBJ2-1	NA
CASSQERVNVLTF	TGTGCCAGCAGCCAAGAGAGGGTTAACGTCCTGACTTTC	NA	TRBV4-2	TRBJ2-6	NA
CASSMILAWDEQFF	TGTGCCAGTAGTATGATCCTAGCGTGGGATGAGCAGTTCTTC	NA	TRBV19	TRBJ2-1	NA
CASSLVRGGDEQYF	TGCGCCAGCAGCTTGGTTCGGGGAGGTGACGAGCAGTACTTC	NA	TRBV5-1	TRBJ2-7	NA
CASRIQARIEKLFF	TGTGCCAGCAGGATACAGGCCCGTATTGAAAAACTGTTTTTT	NA	TRBV6-6	TRBJ1-4	NA
CSVEDLVGYTF	TGCAGCGTTGAAGATCTAGTAGGCTACACCTTC	NA	TRBV29-1	TRBJ1-2	NA
CASSQGSLLEKLFF	TGCGCCAGCTCGCAGGGGTCGTTACTTGAAAAACTGTTTTTT	NA	TRBV5-1	TRBJ1-4	few
CASTGRLAGAWDEQFF	TGCGCCAGCACGGGAAGACTAGCGGGGGCCTGGGATGAGCAGTTCTTC	TRBD2	TRBV5-1	TRBJ2-1	NA
CANARGSSYNEQFF	TGTGCCAACGCGCGAGGGAGCTCCTACAATGAGCAGTTCTTC	NA	TRBV5-8	TRBJ2-1	NA
CASSPGRGPDRENIQYF	TGTGCCAGCAGCCCAGGGAGGGGCCCAGACCGTGAAAACATTCAGTACTTC	TRBD2	TRBV7-9	TRBJ2-4	NA
CASRRGGQGVTEAFF	TGTGCCAGTAGGAGGGGGGGACAGGGGGTCACTGAAGCTTTCTTT	TRBD1	TRBV19	TRBJ1-1	NA
CASSIYGAGLGNTGELFF	TGTGCCAGTAGTATATATGGGGCTGGCCTTGGGAACACCGGGGAGCTGTTTTTT	NA	TRBV19	TRBJ2-2	NA
CASSSYTRQTGNYGYTF	TGTGCCAGCAGTAGCTACACCCGACAGACAGGGAACTATGGCTACACCTTC	TRBD1	TRBV27	TRBJ1-2	NA
CASSVDSGGDGYTF	TGTGCCAGCAGCGTGGACAGCGGGGGGGATGGCTACACCTTC	NA	TRBV5-4	TRBJ1-2	NA
CASSLGPNQPQHF	TGTGCCAGCAGTCTCGGTCCGAATCAACCCCAGCATTTT	NA	TRBV7-9	TRBJ1-5	few
CASSRGVGTNEQYF	TGTGCCAGCAGCCGGGGAGTCGGAACAAACGAGCAGTACTTC	NA	TRBV7-9	TRBJ2-7	few
CAAGDGGMNTEAFF	TGTGCCGCGGGGGACGGAGGGATGAACACTGAAGCTTTCTTT	NA	TRBV10-3	TRBJ1-1	few
CASSLEASNTEAFF	TGTGCCAGCAGTTTAGAGGCTTCGAACACTGAAGCTTTCTTT	NA	TRBV6-1	TRBJ1-1	NA
CASSLIGGLYNSPLHF	TGCGCCAGCAGCTTGATCGGGGGGCTTTATAATTCACCCCTCCACTTT	NA	TRBV5-1	TRBJ1-6	once
CASTIGGAGVPDTQYF	TGTGCCAGCACCATAGGGGGAGCGGGGGTTCCAGATACGCAGTATTTT	TRBD2	TRBV28	TRBJ2-3	NA
CASSHATRGRRTEAFF	TGTGCCAGCAGCCACGCAACCAGGGGCCGAAGAACTGAAGCTTTCTTT	NA	TRBV21-1	TRBJ1-1	NA
CASSEDRGIENTIYF	TGTGCCAGCAGTGAAGATAGGGGTATTGAAAACACCATATATTTT	NA	TRBV6-1	TRBJ1-3	medium-sized
CASSLPRGGADGELFF	TGTGCCAGCAGCCTCCCTCGCGGGGGGGCGGACGGGGAGCTGTTTTTT	TRBD2	TRBV9	TRBJ2-2	NA
CASSTSGGGAGETQYF	TGTGCCAGCAGCACTTCGGGCGGGGGGGCCGGGGAGACCCAGTACTTC	TRBD2	TRBV5-4	TRBJ2-5	NA
CASSAHSGTEAFF	TGTGCCAGCAGCGCACATTCCGGGACTGAAGCTTTCTTT	NA	TRBV9	TRBJ1-1	NA
CASSEEPGGPGELFF	TGTGCCAGCAGTGAAGAGCCGGGGGGCCCCGGGGAGCTGTTTTTT	NA	TRBV2	TRBJ2-2	NA
CASSGRTANYGYTF	TGTGCCAGCAGCGGAAGGACAGCCAACTATGGCTACACCTTC	NA	TRBV7-2	TRBJ1-2	NA
CASSPPLRTAGSTEAFF	TGTGCCAGCTCACCACCGCTTCGGACAGCTGGTAGCACTGAAGCTTTCTTT	NA	TRBV18	TRBJ1-1	NA
CSVEGPGQPQHF	TGCAGCGTTGAAGGCCCGGGTCAGCCCCAGCATTTT	NA	TRBV29-1	TRBJ1-5	NA
CASSFRGGNNQPQHF	TGTGCCAGCAGCTTCAGGGGTGGGAACAATCAGCCCCAGCATTTT	NA	TRBV5-8	TRBJ1-5	NA
CASSFPRSYGYTF	TGTGCCAGCAGTTTTCCGCGGTCCTATGGCTACACCTTC	NA	TRBV28	TRBJ1-2	NA
CASSPAGLAGGIYEQYF	TGCGCCAGCAGCCCAGCAGGACTAGCGGGGGGCATCTACGAGCAGTACTTC	TRBD2	TRBV5-1	TRBJ2-7	NA
CASSDRGADTQYF	TGTGCCAGTAGCGACAGGGGTGCCGATACGCAGTATTTT	TRBD1	TRBV19	TRBJ2-3	NA